The subject of this entry is one T cell receptor (beta chain). The source of the sample is a study of glioma-infiltrating T cells after dendritic cell vaccination. Sequencing used immunoSEQ multiplex PCR; TCRdb keeps in-frame clones, though not all of them. The sample holds roughly 41,000 clones; around 80% are singletons and the top ten take 7.8%. This CDR3 spans 16 amino acids. CDR1 is SGHRS, CDR2 YFSETQ, per germline. V was pared by 0 bases and J by 6 bases, with 8 bases of the junction left unmatched. The receptor's source is a human donor with glioblastoma. The chain employs TRBV5-1 and TRBJ2-3, with 9 bases aligning to TRBD1. Material: blood, obtained before dendritic cell vaccination. The CDR3 loop is CASSLGTGGVFDTQYF. The DNA of the CDR3 is TGCGCCAGCAGCTTGGGTACAGGGGGCGTTTTCGATACGCAGTATTTT.